This is a list of T cell receptor beta chains from one sample in a study of T-cell memory formation after mild COVID-19. TCRdb re-called the 5' RACE reads through MiXCR, storing one row per CDR3 protein. Among hundreds of thousands of distinct CDR3 sequences, about an eighth were seen once, and the ten largest hold 20% to 25%. The sequenced sample was PBMCs or a T cell subset sorted from them (not recorded which). The source of these receptors is a man between 18 and 29 years old who had mild COVID-19 (a few samples of this study predate the infection). Cell type and time point are not known. The CDR3 runs from the conserved cysteine through the conserved F or W. A D gene is named only where the DNA matches it firmly. Rows give clone size only sometimes, using once, few, many, or a class for an expanded clone.

v_call	clone_size	j_call	d_call	cdr3_nt	cdr3_aa
TRBV5-6	many	TRBJ2-2	NA	TGTGCCAGCAGCTTGGCGGTAGCCGGGGAGCTGTTTTTT	CASSLAVAGELFF
TRBV24-1	NA	TRBJ2-5	TRBD1	TGTGCCACCAGTGATATGCCGGGACAGGGGGTAGAGACCCAGTACTTC	CATSDMPGQGVETQYF
TRBV20-1	many	TRBJ2-1	TRBD2	TGCAGTGCTAGACTAGCGGGGGTTTCGTACAATGAGCAGTTCTTC	CSARLAGVSYNEQFF
TRBV6-2/TRBV6-3	few	TRBJ1-5	NA	TGTGCCAGCACCGGGATTGAAGGCAATCAGCCCCAGCATTTT	CASTGIEGNQPQHF
TRBV6-5	few	TRBJ2-7	TRBD1	TGTGCCAGCAGTTACAGGGGACAGGGGACGTACGAGCAGTACTTC	CASSYRGQGTYEQYF
TRBV6-5	many	TRBJ1-2	NA	TGTGCCAGCAGTTACTCCGGCTTAACTGGGGGCTACACCTTC	CASSYSGLTGGYTF
TRBV5-1	NA	TRBJ2-3	TRBD2	TGCGCCAGCAGCTCCCTCCTTAGCGGGGGGCGCACACATACGCAGTATTTT	CASSSLLSGGRTHTQYF
TRBV4-2	few	TRBJ1-6	NA	TGTGCCAGCGGGGGGCCAGCGGCGAATTCACCCCTCCACTTT	CASGGPAANSPLHF
TRBV2	few	TRBJ2-7	TRBD1	TGTGCCAGCAGGGACAGGGCCCACGAGCAGTACTTC	CASRDRAHEQYF
TRBV5-5	NA	TRBJ1-6	NA	TGTGCCAGCGGATCCCGGGACGCCGGAAGCTCCTATAATTCACCCCTCCACTTT	CASGSRDAGSSYNSPLHF
TRBV4-1	NA	TRBJ1-2	NA	TGCGCCAGCAGCCTACCGGGAGGGGATTGGTATGGCTACACCTTC	CASSLPGGDWYGYTF
TRBV5-5	many	TRBJ2-1	NA	TGTGCCAGCAGCTTGGCCCCGGGTTACTACAATGAGCAGTTCTTC	CASSLAPGYYNEQFF
TRBV2	many	TRBJ2-4	NA	TGTGCCAGCAGTGAAACGGCAATTGGGCTAGCCAAAAACATTCAGTACTTC	CASSETAIGLAKNIQYF
TRBV29-1	NA	TRBJ1-3	TRBD1	TGCAGCGTGATTCGGACAGGCTCTGGAAACACCATATATTTT	CSVIRTGSGNTIYF
TRBV20-1	NA	TRBJ2-5	TRBD2	TGCAGTGCTGGGAGTCCCGGGACTAGCGGGGGGGCCCCAGAGACCCAGTACTTC	CSAGSPGTSGGAPETQYF
TRBV10-3	few	TRBJ2-6	TRBD1	TGTGCCATCAAAGAAAGGACAGGAAACTCTGGGGCCAACGTCCTGACTTTC	CAIKERTGNSGANVLTF
TRBV11-2	few	TRBJ2-2	TRBD2	TGTGCCAGCAGCTCGTGGACTAGCGGGGGGGCGAACACCGGGGAGCTGTTTTTT	CASSSWTSGGANTGELFF
TRBV21-1	NA	TRBJ1-5	NA	TGTGCCAGCATAGGGGCGGAGGGGGTCCAGCATTTT	CASIGAEGVQHF
TRBV11-2	NA	TRBJ2-7	TRBD2	TGTGCCAGCAGCCTAGAGCTAGCGGGGGGTTTCTACGAGCAGTACTTC	CASSLELAGGFYEQYF
TRBV5-1	NA	TRBJ2-3	TRBD2	TGCGCCAGCCGACGCGGGGGAATTACAGATACGCAGTATTTT	CASRRGGITDTQYF
TRBV20-1	NA	TRBJ1-1	TRBD1	TGCAGTGCTCTAAAGCAGGGGGGCACTGAAGCTTTCTTT	CSALKQGGTEAFF
TRBV20-1	few	TRBJ2-1	TRBD2	TGCAGTGCTAGGCCGGCTAGCGGTGACTCCTACAATGAGCAGTTCTTC	CSARPASGDSYNEQFF
TRBV3-1	once	TRBJ2-3	NA	TGTGCCAGCAGCCAAGATTCCGGTAGCCGAAGCACAGATACGCAGTATTTT	CASSQDSGSRSTDTQYF
TRBV20-1	many	TRBJ2-1	NA	TGCAGTGCTATTGTACGGGGGAGCTACAATGAGCAGTTCTTC	CSAIVRGSYNEQFF
TRBV4-2	NA	TRBJ2-3	NA	TGTGCCAGCAGCCAAGGAACTCAGGGGTTCACAGATACGCAGTATTTT	CASSQGTQGFTDTQYF
TRBV20-1	few	TRBJ2-1	TRBD2	TGCAGTGCTGGCGGACTAGCCGGGAATGAGCAGTTCTTC	CSAGGLAGNEQFF
TRBV5-1	NA	TRBJ2-3	NA	TGCGCCAGCAGCTTGTCGCTAGCCATAAAGACGCAGTATTTT	CASSLSLAIKTQYF
TRBV21-1	NA	TRBJ2-1	NA	TGTGCCAAGGGGGCGGGGACCATCTACAATGAGCAGTTCTTC	CAKGAGTIYNEQFF
TRBV7-2	NA	TRBJ2-1	TRBD1	TGTGCCAGCAGTCCCACGACAGGGTTCAATGAGCAGTTCTTC	CASSPTTGFNEQFF
TRBV29-1	NA	TRBJ1-1	NA	TGCAGCGTTCACGAAGGGGCGCGAACTGAAGCTTTCTTT	CSVHEGARTEAFF
TRBV15	NA	TRBJ1-2	NA	TGTGCCACCAGCAGAGGGCCAGGAGGTGGCTACACCTTC	CATSRGPGGGYTF
TRBV18	few	TRBJ1-5	NA	TGTGCCAGCTCACCAGACCATAATCAGCCCCAGCATTTT	CASSPDHNQPQHF
TRBV18	few	TRBJ2-5	NA	TGTGCCAGCTCACCGCAGGGGGGGATCCAGTACTTC	CASSPQGGIQYF
TRBV6-2/TRBV6-3	many	TRBJ1-2	NA	TGTGCCAGCGAAAAGTTCTCGGGCTATGGCTACACCTTC	CASEKFSGYGYTF
TRBV20-1	few	TRBJ2-5	NA	TGCAGTGCTCCGGGCCCGACACTGGAGACCCAGTACTTC	CSAPGPTLETQYF
TRBV12-3/TRBV12-4	NA	TRBJ2-2	TRBD1	TGTGCCAGCAGACGGGACAGGGGGATCACCGGGGAGCTGTTTTTT	CASRRDRGITGELFF
TRBV20-1	many	TRBJ2-1	TRBD2	TGCAGTGCTGTCCCGGGACTAGGTCCCTACAATGAGCAGTTCTTC	CSAVPGLGPYNEQFF
TRBV12-3/TRBV12-4	many	TRBJ1-1	NA	TGTGCCAGCAGTTTTGGGGACGGGAACAGGGTTGAAGCTTTCTTT	CASSFGDGNRVEAFF
TRBV29-1	NA	TRBJ1-2	TRBD1	TGCAGCGCCGGACAGGGGCCAAACTATGGCTACACCTTC	CSAGQGPNYGYTF
TRBV3-1	few	TRBJ2-3	TRBD2	TGTGCCAGCCGCGGGAGATACACAGATACGCAGTATTTT	CASRGRYTDTQYF
TRBV9	many	TRBJ2-2	NA	TGTGCCAGCAGCAGGTACACCGGGGAGCTGTTTTTT	CASSRYTGELFF
TRBV20-1	many	TRBJ2-3	TRBD2	TGCAGTGCTGTAGGCGGGGGGGCAAATACGCAGTATTTT	CSAVGGGANTQYF
TRBV12-3/TRBV12-4	NA	TRBJ1-4	NA	TGTGCCAGCGGAACAGGGTATGGCGGAAAACTGTTTTTT	CASGTGYGGKLFF
TRBV29-1	few	TRBJ1-1	NA	TGCAGCGTTGAAATAGGGAACACTGAAGCTTTCTTT	CSVEIGNTEAFF
TRBV18	NA	TRBJ2-5	TRBD1	TGTGCCAGCTCACCTTTCGGACAGGGACAAGAGACCCAGTACTTC	CASSPFGQGQETQYF
TRBV4-2	NA	TRBJ1-1	NA	TGTGCCAGCAGCCAATTCCCCACTGAAGCTTTCTTT	CASSQFPTEAFF
TRBV9	few	TRBJ2-1	TRBD2	TGTGCCAGCAGCGGCCGGACTAGCGGGGGAAGAAATGAGCAGTTCTTC	CASSGRTSGGRNEQFF
TRBV7-9	few	TRBJ1-5	TRBD1	TGTGCCAGCAGCTCCCAGGGGGTTCAGCCCCAGCATTTT	CASSSQGVQPQHF